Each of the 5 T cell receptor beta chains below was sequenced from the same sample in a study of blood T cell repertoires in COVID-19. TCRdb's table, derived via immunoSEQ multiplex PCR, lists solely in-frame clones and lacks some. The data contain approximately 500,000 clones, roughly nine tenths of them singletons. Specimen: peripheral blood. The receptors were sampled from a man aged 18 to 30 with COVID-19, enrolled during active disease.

The CDR3 is CASSLTEGGTDTQYF. CDR3 coding DNA: TGTGCCAGCAGCCTAACTGAGGGGGGCACAGATACGCAGTATTTT. V gene TRBV11-3 combines with J gene TRBJ2-3; D may be TRBD1 (6 bases). Trimming removed 5 bases from V and 1 base from J, with 13 bases in between. This CDR3 has 15 amino acids. Germline V gene sequence: CDR1 SGHNT, CDR2 YENEEA.

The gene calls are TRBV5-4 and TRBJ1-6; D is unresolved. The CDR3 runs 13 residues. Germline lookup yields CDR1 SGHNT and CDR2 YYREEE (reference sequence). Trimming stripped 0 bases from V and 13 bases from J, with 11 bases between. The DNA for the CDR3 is TGTGCCAGCAGCTTGGCTCCCGAGGCGCCCCTCCACTTT. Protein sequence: CASSLAPEAPLHF.

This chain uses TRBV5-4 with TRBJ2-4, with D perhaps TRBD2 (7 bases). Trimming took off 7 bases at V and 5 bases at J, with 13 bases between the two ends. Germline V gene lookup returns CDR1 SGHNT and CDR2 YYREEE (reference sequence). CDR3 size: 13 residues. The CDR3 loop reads CASGGAVENIQYF. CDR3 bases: TGTGCCAGCGGGGGGGCCGTCGAAAACATTCAGTACTTC. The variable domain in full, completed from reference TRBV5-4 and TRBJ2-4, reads ETGVTQSPTHLIKTRGQQVTLRCSSQSGHNTVSWYQQALGQGPQFIFQYYREEENGRGNFPPRFSGLQFPNYSSELNVNALELDDSALYLCASGGAVENIQYFGAGTRLSVL.

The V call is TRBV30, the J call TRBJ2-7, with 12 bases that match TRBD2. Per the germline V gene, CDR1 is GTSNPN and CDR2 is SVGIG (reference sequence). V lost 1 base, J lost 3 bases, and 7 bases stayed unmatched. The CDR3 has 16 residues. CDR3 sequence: CAWSDLAGGKYYEQYF. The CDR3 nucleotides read TGTGCCTGGAGTGATCTAGCGGGAGGGAAGTACTACGAGCAGTACTTC.

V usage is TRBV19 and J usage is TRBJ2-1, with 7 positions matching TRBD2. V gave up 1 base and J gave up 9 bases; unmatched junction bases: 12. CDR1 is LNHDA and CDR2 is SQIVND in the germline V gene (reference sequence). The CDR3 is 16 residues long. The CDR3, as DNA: TGTGCCAGTAGTATAGTTGCGAGCGGGAACTCTGGTGAGCAGTTCTTC. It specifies CASSIVASGNSGEQFF.